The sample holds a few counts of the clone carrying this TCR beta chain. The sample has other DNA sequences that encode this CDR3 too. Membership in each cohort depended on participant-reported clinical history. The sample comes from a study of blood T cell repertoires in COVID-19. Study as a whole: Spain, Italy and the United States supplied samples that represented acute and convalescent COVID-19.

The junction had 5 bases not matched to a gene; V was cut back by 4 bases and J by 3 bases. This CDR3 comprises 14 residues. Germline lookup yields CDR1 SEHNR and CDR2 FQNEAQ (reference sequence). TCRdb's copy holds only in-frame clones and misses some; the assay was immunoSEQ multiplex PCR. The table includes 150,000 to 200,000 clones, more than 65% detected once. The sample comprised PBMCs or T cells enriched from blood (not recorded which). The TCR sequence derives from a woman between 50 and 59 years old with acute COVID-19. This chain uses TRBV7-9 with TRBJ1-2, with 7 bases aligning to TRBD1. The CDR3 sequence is CASSSGQGDYGYTF. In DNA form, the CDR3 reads TGTGCCAGCAGCTCCGGTCAGGGGGACTATGGCTACACCTTC.